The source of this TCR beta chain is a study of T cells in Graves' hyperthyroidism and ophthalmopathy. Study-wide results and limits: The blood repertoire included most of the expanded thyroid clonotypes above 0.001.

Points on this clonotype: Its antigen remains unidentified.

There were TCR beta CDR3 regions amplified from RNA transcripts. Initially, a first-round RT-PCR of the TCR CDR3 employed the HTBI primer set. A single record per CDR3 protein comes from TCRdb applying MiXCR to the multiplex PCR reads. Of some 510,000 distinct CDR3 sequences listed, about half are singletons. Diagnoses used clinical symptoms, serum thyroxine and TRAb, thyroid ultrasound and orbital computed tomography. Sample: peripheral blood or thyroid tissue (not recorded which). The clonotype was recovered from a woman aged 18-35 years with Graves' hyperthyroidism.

CDR3 amino acids: CSASSAGARNTIYF. The CDR3 DNA reads as TGCAGTGCTAGCTCGGCGGGGGCGCGAAACACCATATATTTT. The chain joins TRBV20-1 to TRBJ1-3, with a tentative D call TRBD1 (6 bases). Germline V lookup: CDR1 DFQATT, CDR2 SNEGSKA (reference sequence). The length of the CDR3 is 14 residues. Trimming removed 3 bases at V and 5 bases at J, with 14 bases between.